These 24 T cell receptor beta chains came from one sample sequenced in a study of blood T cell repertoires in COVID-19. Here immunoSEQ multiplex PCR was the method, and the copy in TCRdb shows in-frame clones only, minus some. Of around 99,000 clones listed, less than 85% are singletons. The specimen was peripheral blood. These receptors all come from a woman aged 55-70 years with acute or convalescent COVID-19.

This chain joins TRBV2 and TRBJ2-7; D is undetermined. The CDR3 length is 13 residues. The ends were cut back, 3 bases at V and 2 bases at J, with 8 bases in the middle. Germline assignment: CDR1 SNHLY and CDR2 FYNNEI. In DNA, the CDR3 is TGTGCCAGCAGTGAGGTCAGAACCTACGAGCAGTACTTC. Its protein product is CASSEVRTYEQYF.

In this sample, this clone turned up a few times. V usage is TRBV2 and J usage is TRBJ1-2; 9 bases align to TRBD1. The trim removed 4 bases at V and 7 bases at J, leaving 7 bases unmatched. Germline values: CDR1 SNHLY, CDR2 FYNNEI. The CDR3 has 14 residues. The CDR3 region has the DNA TGTGCCAGCAGTGGGGACAGGGAAATAGGTGGCTACACCTTC. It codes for CASSGDREIGGYTF.

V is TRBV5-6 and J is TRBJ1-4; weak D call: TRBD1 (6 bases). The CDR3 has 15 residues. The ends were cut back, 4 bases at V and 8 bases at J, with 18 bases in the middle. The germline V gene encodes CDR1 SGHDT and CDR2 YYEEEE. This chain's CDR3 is CASSLGPGATEKLFF. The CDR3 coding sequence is TGTGCCAGCAGCCTGGGGCCAGGGGCGACAGAAAAACTGTTTTTT.

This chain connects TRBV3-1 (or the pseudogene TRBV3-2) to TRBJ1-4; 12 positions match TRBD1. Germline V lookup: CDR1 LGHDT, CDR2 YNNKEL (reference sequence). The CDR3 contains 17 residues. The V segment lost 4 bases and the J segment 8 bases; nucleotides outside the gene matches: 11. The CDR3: CASSRKVGQGAGEKLFF. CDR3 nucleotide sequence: TGTGCCAGCAGCCGTAAAGTGGGACAGGGGGCTGGGGAAAAACTGTTTTTT.

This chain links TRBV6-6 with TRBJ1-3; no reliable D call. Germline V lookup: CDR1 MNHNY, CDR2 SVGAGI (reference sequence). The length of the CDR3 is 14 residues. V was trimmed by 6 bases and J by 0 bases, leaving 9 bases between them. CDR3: CASSPLSSGNTIYF. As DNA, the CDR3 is TGTGCCAGCAGCCCGCTAAGCTCTGGAAACACCATATATTTT.

CDR3 bases: TGTGCCAGCAGTTTCTTCGGCAGGCGCGATCAGCCCCAGCATTTT. Amino acid sequence: CASSFFGRRDQPQHF. This chain links TRBV28 with TRBJ1-5; D is unclear. Trimming removed 3 bases at V and 5 bases at J, with 14 bases between. The V gene's germline CDR1 is MDHEN and CDR2 SYDVKM. There are 15 residues in the CDR3.

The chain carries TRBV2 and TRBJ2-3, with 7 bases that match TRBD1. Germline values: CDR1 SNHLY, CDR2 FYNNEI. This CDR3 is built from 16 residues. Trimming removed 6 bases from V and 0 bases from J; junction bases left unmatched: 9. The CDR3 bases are TGTGCCAGCAGCCTTAGCCGGGACAGAAGCACAGATACGCAGTATTTT. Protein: CASSLSRDRSTDTQYF.

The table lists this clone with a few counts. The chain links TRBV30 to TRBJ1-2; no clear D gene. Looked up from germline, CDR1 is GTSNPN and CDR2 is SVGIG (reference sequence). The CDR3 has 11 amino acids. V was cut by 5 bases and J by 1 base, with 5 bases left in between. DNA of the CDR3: TGTGCCTGGGCGGGTAACTATGGCTACACCTTC. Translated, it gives CAWAGNYGYTF.

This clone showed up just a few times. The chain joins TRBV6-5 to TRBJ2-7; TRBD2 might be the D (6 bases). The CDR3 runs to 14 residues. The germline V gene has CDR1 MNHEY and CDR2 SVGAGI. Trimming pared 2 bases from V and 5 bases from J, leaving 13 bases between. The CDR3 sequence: CASSYGGVVDEQYF. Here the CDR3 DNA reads TGTGCCAGCAGTTACGGCGGGGTCGTGGACGAGCAGTACTTC.

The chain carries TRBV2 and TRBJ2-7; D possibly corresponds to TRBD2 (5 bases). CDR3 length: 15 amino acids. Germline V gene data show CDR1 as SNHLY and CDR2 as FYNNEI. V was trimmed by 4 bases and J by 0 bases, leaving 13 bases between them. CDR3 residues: CASSGAGGRSYEQYF. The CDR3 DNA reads TGTGCCAGCAGTGGGGCAGGAGGCCGCTCCTACGAGCAGTACTTC.

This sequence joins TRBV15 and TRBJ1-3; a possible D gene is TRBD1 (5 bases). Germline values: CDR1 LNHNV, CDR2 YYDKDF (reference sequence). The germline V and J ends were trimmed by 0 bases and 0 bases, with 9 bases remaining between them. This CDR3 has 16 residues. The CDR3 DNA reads TGTGCCACCAGCAGAGACGACAGCCACTCTGGAAACACCATATATTTT. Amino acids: CATSRDDSHSGNTIYF.

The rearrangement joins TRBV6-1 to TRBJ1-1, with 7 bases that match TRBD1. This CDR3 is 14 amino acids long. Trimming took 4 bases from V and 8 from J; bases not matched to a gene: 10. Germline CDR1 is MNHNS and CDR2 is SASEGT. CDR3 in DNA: TGTGCCAGCAGTGGCCGGGACAGAAAAATCGAAGCTTTCTTT. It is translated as CASSGRDRKIEAFF.

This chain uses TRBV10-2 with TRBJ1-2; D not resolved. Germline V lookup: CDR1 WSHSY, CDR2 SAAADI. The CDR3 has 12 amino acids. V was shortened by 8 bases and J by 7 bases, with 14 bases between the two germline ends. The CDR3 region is CASREVTGGYTF. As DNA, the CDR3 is TGCGCCAGCCGAGAGGTGACGGGTGGCTACACCTTC.

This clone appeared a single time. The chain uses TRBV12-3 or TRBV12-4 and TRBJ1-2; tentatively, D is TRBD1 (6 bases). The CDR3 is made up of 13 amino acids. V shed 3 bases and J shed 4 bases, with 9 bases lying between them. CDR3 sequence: CASSFGQSYGYTF. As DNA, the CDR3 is TGTGCCAGCAGTTTCGGACAGTCCTATGGCTACACCTTC.

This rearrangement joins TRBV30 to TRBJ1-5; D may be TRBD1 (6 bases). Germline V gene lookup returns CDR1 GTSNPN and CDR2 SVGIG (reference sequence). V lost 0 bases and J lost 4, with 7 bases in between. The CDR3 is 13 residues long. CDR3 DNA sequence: TGTGCCTGGAGTGTTCAGGGGAATCAGCCCCAGCATTTT. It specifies CAWSVQGNQPQHF.

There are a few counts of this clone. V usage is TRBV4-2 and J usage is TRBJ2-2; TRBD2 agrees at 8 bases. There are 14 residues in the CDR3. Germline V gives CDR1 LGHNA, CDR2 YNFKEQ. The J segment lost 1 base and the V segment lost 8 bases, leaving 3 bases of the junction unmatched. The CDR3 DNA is TGTGCCAGCCTTAGCGGGGTGAACACCGGGGAGCTGTTTTTT. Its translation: CASLSGVNTGELFF.

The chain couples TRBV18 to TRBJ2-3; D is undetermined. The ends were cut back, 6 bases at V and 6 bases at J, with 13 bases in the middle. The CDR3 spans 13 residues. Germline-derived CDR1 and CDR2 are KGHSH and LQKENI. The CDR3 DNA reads TGTGCCAGCTCCCTTTCGTTCGGGGATACGCAGTATTTT. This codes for CASSLSFGDTQYF. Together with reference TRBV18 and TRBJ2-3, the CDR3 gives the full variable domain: NAGVMQNPRHLVRRRGQEARLRCSPMKGHSHVYWYRQLPEEGLKFMVYLQKENIIDESGMPKERFSAEFPKEGPSILRIQQVVRGDSAAYFCASSLSFGDTQYFGPGTRLTVL.

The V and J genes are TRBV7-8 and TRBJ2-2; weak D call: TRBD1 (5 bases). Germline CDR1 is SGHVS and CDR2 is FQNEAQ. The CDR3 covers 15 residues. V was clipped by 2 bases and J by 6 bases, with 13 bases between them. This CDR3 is CASSLQLTGAGELFF. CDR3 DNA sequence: TGTGCCAGCAGCTTACAGCTAACAGGCGCCGGGGAGCTGTTTTTT.

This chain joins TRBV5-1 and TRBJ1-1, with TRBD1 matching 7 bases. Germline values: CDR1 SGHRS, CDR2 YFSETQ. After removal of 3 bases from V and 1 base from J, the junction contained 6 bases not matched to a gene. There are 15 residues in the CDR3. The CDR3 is CASSSRQGQNTEAFF. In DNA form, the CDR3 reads TGCGCCAGCAGCTCCCGACAGGGACAGAACACTGAAGCTTTCTTT.

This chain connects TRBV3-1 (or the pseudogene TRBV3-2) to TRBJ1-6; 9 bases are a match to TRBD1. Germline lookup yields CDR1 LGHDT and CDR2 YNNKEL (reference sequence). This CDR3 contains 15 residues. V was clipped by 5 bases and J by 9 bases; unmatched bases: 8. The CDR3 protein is CASSASTGGTSPLHF. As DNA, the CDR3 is TGTGCCAGCAGCGCCTCGACAGGGGGAACTTCACCCCTCCACTTT.

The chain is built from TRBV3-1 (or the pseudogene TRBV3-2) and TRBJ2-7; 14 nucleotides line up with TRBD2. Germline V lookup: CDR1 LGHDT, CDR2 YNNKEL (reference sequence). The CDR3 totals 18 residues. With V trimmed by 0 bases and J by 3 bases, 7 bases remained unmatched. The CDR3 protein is CASSQETLGLAGGYEQYF. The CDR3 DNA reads TGTGCCAGCAGCCAAGAAACCCTCGGACTAGCGGGGGGCTACGAGCAGTACTTC.

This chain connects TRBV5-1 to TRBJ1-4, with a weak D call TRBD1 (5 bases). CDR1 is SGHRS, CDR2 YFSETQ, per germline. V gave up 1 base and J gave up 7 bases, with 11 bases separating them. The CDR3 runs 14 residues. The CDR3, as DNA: TGCGCCAGCAGCTTGACAGGAGACGGTGAAAAACTGTTTTTT. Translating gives CASSLTGDGEKLFF.

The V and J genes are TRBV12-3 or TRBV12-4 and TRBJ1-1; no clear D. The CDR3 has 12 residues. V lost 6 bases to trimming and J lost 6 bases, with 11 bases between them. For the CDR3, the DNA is TGTGCCAGCAGCCGAAATGGGCCTGAAGCTTTCTTT. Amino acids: CASSRNGPEAFF.

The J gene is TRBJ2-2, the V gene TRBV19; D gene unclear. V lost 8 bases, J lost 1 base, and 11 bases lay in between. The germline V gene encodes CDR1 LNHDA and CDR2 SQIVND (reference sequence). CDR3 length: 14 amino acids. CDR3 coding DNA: TGTGCCAGTTCCTTCGCGGTGAACACCGGGGAGCTGTTTTTT. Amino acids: CASSFAVNTGELFF.